This T cell receptor (beta chain) was captured by sequencing in a study of control samples from healthy donors and cancer patients. V lost 2 bases, J lost 4 bases, and 11 bases lay in between. CDR3 length equals 14 residues. Germline CDR1 and CDR2: MNHEY and SVGEGT. Profiling relied on immunoSEQ multiplex PCR, and the TCRdb table lists in-frame clones only, not all of them. The sample includes tens of thousands of clones, 85% to 90% of them seen just once. The sequencing sample was made of blood. The chain carries TRBV6-2 or TRBV6-3 and TRBJ1-1; D remains unclear. The TCR sequence derives from a man aged 50-60 years in good health. The CDR3 nucleotides are TGTGCCAGCAGTTACGAGCGGGTGCGCACTGAAGCTTTCTTT. This translates into CASSYERVRTEAFF.